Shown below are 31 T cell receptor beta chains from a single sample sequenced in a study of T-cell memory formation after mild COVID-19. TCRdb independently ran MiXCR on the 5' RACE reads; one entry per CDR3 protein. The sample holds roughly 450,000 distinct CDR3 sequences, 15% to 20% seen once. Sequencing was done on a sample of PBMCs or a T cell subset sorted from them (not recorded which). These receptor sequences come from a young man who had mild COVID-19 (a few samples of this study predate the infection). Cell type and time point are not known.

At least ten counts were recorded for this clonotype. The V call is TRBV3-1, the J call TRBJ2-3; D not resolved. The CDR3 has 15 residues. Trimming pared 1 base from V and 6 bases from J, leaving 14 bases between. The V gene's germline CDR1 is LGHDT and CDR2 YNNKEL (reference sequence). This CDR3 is CASSQGNLETDTQYF. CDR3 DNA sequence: TGTGCCAGCAGCCAAGGAAATCTAGAGACGGATACGCAGTATTTT.

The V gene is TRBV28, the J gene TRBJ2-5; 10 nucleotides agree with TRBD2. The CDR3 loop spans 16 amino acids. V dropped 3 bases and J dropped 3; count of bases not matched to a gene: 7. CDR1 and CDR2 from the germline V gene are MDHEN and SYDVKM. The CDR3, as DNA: TGTGCCAGCAGTTTGCGAAGGACTAGCGGAGAAGAGACCCAGTACTTC. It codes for CASSLRRTSGEETQYF.

This CDR3 reads CASRGHYEQFF. The DNA for the CDR3 is TGTGCCAGCAGAGGGCACTATGAGCAGTTCTTC. The chain has TRBV2 and TRBJ2-1, with unresolved D. Germline CDR1 and CDR2: SNHLY and FYNNEI. CDR3 length: 11 residues. V was shortened by 6 bases and J by 8 bases, with 8 bases between the two germline ends.

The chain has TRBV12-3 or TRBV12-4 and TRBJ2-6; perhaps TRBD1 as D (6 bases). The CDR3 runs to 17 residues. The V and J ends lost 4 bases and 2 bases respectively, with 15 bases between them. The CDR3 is CASSSLPGAPGANVLTF. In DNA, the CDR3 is TGTGCCAGCAGTTCGCTACCAGGGGCTCCTGGGGCCAACGTCCTGACTTTC.

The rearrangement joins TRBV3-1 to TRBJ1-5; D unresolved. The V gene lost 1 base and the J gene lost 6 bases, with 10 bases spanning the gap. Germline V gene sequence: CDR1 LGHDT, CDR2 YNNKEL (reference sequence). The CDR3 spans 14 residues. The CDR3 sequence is CASSQVSSAQPQHF. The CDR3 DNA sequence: TGTGCCAGCAGCCAAGTTTCGTCCGCTCAGCCCCAGCATTTT.

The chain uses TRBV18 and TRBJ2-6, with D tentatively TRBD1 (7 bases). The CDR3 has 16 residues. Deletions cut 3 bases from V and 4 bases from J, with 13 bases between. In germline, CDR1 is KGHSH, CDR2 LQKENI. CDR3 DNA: TGTGCCAGCTCACCTCAGGGGGGTCCCGGGGCCAACGTCCTGACTTTC. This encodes CASSPQGGPGANVLTF.

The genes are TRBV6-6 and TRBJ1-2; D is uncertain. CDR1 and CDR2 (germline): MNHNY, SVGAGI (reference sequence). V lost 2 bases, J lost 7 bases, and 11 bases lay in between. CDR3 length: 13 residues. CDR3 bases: TGTGCCAGCAGTTACCCAACTCCTGGTGGCTACACCTTC. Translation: CASSYPTPGGYTF.

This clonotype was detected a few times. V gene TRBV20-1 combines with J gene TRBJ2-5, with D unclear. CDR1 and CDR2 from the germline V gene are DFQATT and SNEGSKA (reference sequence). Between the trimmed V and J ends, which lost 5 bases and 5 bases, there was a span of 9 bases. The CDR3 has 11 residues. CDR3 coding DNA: TGCAGTGCTGCCGCCTTGGAGACCCAGTACTTC. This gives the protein CSAAALETQYF.

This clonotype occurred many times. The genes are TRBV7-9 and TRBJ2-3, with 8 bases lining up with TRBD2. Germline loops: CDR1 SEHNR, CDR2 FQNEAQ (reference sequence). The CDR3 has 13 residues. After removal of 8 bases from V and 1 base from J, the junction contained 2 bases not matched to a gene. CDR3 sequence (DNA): TGTGCCAGCGGGACTAGGGGCACAGATACGCAGTATTTT. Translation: CASGTRGTDTQYF.

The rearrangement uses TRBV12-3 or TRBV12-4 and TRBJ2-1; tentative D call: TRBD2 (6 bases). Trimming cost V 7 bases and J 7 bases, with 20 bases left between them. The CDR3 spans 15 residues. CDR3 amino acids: CASTEGAGLGNEQFF. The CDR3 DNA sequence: TGTGCCAGCACAGAGGGTGCGGGGCTGGGGAATGAGCAGTTCTTC.

The CDR3 DNA sequence: TGTGCCAGCAGTTTTCAGGGGCCGATAGACATTCAGTACTTC. This sequence encodes CASSFQGPIDIQYF. The chain employs TRBV12-3 or TRBV12-4 and TRBJ2-4, with D perhaps TRBD1 (6 bases). Deletions cut 3 bases from V and 8 bases from J, with 14 bases between. The CDR3 totals 14 residues.

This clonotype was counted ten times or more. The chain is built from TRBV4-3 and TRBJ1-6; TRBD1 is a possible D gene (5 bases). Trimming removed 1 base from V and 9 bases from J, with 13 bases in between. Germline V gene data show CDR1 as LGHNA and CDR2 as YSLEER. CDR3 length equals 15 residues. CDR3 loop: CASSQVEGDSSPLHF. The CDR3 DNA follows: TGCGCCAGCAGCCAAGTAGAAGGGGATAGTTCACCCCTCCACTTT.

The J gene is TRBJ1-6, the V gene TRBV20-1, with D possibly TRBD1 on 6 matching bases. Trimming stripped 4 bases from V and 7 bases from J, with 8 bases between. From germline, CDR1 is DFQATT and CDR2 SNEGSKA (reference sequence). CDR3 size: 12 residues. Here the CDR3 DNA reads TGCAGTGCTATACAGGGAAATTCACCCCTCCACTTT. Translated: CSAIQGNSPLHF.

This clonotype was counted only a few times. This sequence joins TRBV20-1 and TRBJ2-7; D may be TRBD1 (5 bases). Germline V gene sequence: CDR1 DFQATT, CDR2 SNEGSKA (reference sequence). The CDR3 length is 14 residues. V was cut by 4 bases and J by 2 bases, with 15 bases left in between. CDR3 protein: CSATRQLAAYEQYF. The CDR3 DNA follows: TGCAGTGCTACTAGACAGTTGGCGGCCTACGAGCAGTACTTC.

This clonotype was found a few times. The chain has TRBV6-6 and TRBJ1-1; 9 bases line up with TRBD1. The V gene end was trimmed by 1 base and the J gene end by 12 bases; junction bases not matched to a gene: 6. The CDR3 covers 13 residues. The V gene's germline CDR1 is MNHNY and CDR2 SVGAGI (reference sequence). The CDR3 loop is CASSYWGTGPTFF. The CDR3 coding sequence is TGTGCCAGCAGTTACTGGGGGACAGGGCCAACTTTCTTT.

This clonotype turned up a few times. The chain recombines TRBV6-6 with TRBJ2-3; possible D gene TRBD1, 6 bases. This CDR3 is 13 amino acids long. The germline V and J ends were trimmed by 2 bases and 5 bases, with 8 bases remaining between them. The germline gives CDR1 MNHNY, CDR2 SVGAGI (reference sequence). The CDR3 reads CASSYLRGDTQYF. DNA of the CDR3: TGTGCCAGCAGTTACCTCAGGGGAGATACGCAGTATTTT.

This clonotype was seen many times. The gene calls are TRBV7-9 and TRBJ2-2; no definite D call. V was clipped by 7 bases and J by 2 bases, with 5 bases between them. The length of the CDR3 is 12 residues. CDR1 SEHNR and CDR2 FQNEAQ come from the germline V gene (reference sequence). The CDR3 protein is CASTRNTGELFF. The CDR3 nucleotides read TGTGCCAGCACGAGAAACACCGGGGAGCTGTTTTTT.

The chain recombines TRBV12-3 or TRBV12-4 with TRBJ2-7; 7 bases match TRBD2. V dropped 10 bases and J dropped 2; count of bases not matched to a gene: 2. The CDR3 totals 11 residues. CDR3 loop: CAIGGTYEQYF. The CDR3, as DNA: TGTGCCATCGGGGGGACCTACGAGCAGTACTTC.

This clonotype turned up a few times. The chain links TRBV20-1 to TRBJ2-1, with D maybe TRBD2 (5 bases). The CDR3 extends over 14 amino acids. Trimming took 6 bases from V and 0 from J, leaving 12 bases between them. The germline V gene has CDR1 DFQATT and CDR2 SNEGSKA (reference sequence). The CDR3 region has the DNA TGCAGTGCACCACTAGGACCCTCCTACAATGAGCAGTTCTTC. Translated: CSAPLGPSYNEQFF.

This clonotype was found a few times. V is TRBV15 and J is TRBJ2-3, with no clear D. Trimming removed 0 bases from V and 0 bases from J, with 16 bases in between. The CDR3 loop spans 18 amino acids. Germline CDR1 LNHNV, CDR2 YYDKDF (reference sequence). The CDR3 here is CATSRDSPVTASTDTQYF. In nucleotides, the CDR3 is TGTGCCACCAGCAGAGATAGCCCAGTCACCGCTAGCACAGATACGCAGTATTTT.

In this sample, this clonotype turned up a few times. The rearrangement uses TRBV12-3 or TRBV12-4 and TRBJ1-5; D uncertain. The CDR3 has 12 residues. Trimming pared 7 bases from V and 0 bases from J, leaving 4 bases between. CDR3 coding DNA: TGTGCCAGCACGTTTAGCAATCAGCCCCAGCATTTT. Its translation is CASTFSNQPQHF.

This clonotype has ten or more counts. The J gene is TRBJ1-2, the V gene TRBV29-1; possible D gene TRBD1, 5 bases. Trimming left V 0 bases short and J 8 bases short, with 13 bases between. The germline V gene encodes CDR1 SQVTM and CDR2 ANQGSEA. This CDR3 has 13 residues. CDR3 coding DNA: TGCAGCGTTGAAGATCGCCAGGGCTGGGGCTACACCTTC. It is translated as CSVEDRQGWGYTF.

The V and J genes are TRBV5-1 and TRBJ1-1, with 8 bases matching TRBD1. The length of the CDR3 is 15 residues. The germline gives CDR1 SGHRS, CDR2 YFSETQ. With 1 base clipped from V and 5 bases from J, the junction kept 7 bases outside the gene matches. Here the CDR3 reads CASSLPGTGLTEAFF. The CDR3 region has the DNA TGCGCCAGCAGCTTGCCCGGGACAGGACTGACTGAAGCTTTCTTT. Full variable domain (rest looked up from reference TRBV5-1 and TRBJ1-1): KAGVTQTPRYLIKTRGQQVTLSCSPISGHRSVSWYQQTPGQGLQFLFEYFSETQRNKGNFPGRFSGRQFSNSRSEMNVSTLELGDSALYLCASSLPGTGLTEAFFGQGTRLTVV.

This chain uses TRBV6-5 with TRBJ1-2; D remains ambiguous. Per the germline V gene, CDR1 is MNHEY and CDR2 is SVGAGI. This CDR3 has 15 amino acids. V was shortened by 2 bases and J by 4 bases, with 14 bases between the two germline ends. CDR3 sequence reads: CASSYRGRAGYGYTF. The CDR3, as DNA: TGTGCCAGCAGTTACCGAGGACGAGCGGGCTATGGCTACACCTTC.

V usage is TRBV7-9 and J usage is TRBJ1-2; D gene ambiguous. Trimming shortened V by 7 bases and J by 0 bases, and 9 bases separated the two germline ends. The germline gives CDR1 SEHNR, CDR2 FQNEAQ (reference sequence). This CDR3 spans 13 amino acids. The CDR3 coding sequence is TGTGCCAGCATGGCCCCTACTAACTATGGCTACACCTTC. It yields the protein CASMAPTNYGYTF.

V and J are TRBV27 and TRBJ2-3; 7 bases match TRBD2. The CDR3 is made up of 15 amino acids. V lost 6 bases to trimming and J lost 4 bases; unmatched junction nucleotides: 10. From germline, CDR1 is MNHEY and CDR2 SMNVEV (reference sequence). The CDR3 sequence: CASSLTSARPDTQYF. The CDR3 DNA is TGTGCCAGCAGCCTAACTAGCGCCCGCCCAGATACGCAGTATTTT.

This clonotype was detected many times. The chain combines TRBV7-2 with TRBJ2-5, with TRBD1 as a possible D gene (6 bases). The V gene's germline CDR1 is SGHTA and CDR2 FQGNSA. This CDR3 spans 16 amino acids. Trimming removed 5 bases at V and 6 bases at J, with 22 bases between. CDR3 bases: TGTGCCAGCAGCCAAGAGCCCAGGGGTGGGAGAAAGACCCAGTACTTC. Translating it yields CASSQEPRGGRKTQYF.

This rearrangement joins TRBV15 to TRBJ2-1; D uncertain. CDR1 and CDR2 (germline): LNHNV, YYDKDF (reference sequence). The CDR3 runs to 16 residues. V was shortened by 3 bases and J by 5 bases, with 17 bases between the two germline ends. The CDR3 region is CATSRERPTPHNEQFF. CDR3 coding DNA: TGTGCCACCAGCAGGGAACGACCGACGCCTCACAATGAGCAGTTCTTC.

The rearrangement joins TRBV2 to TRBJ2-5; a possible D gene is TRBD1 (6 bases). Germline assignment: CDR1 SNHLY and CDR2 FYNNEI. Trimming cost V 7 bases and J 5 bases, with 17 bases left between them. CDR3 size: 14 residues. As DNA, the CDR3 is TGTGCCAGCACCGGGACACGCATAAGGGAGACCCAGTACTTC. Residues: CASTGTRIRETQYF. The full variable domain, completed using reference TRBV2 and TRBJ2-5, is EPEVTQTPSHQVTQMGQEVILRCVPISNHLYFYWYRQILGQKVEFLVSFYNNEISEKSEIFDDQFSVERPDGSNFTLKIRSTKLEDSAMYFCASTGTRIRETQYFGPGTRLLVL.

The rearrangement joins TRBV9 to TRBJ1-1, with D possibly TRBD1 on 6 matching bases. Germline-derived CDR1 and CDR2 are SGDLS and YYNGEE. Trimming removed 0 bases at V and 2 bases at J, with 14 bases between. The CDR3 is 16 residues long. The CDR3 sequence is CASSVDPTGGNTEAFF. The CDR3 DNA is TGTGCCAGCAGCGTAGATCCGACAGGCGGTAACACTGAAGCTTTCTTT.

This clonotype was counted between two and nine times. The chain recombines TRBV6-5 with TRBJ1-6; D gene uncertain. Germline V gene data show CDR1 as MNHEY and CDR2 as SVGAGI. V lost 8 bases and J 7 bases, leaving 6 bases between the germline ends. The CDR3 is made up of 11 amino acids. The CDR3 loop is CASGVNSPLHF. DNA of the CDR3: TGTGCCAGCGGGGTAAATTCACCCCTCCACTTT.